Following are 28 T cell receptor beta chains from one sample sequenced in a study of cytomegalovirus exposure and HLA in healthy donors. Vbeta (60) and Jbeta (13) primers were used in the PCR. Profiled with immunoSEQ multiplex PCR; TCRdb holds only in-frame clones, not every one. This table holds more than 150,000 clones, less than 85% found once. Sequencing input: PBMCs. The receptors stem from a boy aged 10-17 years in good health and CMV-seronegative.

In its sample, this clone was seen once. This rearrangement joins TRBV11-3 to TRBJ1-1; D unresolved. V dropped 0 bases and J dropped 3 bases, with 5 bases sitting between them. This CDR3 contains 13 residues. CDR1 and CDR2 (germline): SGHNT, YENEEA. The CDR3 nucleotides are TGTGCCAGCAGCTTAGACCAGGACACTGAAGCTTTCTTT. Translation gives CASSLDQDTEAFF. Based on the CDR3 plus reference TRBV11-3 and TRBJ1-1, the full variable domain is EAGVVQSPRYKIIEKKQPVAFWCNPISGHNTLYWYLQNLGQGPELLIRYENEEAVDDSQLPKDRFSAERLKGVDSTLKIQPAELGDSAVYLCASSLDQDTEAFFGQGTRLTVV.

This clone was observed a single time. The chain has TRBV9 and TRBJ1-2; 9 bases are a match to TRBD1. The J segment lost 5 bases and the V segment lost 1 base, leaving 21 bases of the junction unmatched. The CDR3 length is 20 residues. Germline assignment: CDR1 SGDLS and CDR2 YYNGEE. The CDR3 reads CASSVSGGTPGQGLYYGYTF. For the CDR3, the DNA is TGTGCCAGCAGCGTATCTGGGGGGACGCCGGGACAGGGTTTATATTATGGCTACACCTTC.

The chain has TRBV27 and TRBJ1-5; D might be TRBD1 (6 bases). This CDR3 comprises 16 residues. Trimming took 3 bases from V and 1 from J, leaving 13 bases between them. Germline loops: CDR1 MNHEY, CDR2 SMNVEV (reference sequence). CDR3 bases: TGTGCCAGCAGTTTCGGGGGGGCTGGAAGCAATCAGCCCCAGCATTTT. This sequence encodes CASSFGGAGSNQPQHF.

In this sample, this clone turned up a few times. The chain uses TRBV5-6 and TRBJ1-3; D is possibly TRBD1 (6 bases). Trimming took 2 bases from V and 3 from J, leaving 9 bases between them. The CDR3 consists of 14 residues. Looked up from germline, CDR1 is SGHDT and CDR2 is YYEEEE. Here the CDR3 DNA reads TGTGCCAGCAGCTTCGGGGGGCTTGGAAACACCATATATTTT. Amino acid sequence: CASSFGGLGNTIYF.

V and J are TRBV6-1 and TRBJ2-2; D may be TRBD2 (5 bases). The germline V gene encodes CDR1 MNHNS and CDR2 SASEGT. V shed 4 bases and J shed 8 bases, with 17 bases lying between them. This CDR3 contains 15 residues. The CDR3 DNA reads TGTGCCAGCAGTGCTGGTTACAGTCGAGGGGGGGAGCTGTTTTTT. It is translated as CASSAGYSRGGELFF.

This clone was counted between two and nine times. V usage is TRBV5-6 and J usage is TRBJ1-2; D might be TRBD1 (5 bases). Trimming took off 0 bases at V and 2 bases at J, with 5 bases between the two ends. Germline values: CDR1 SGHDT, CDR2 YYEEEE. There are 13 residues in the CDR3. The CDR3 is CASSLGQNYGYTF. The CDR3 DNA reads TGTGCCAGCAGCTTGGGACAGAACTATGGCTACACCTTC.

This clone has more than one count but fewer than ten. This sequence joins TRBV4-3 and TRBJ2-2; 9 bases line up with TRBD2. This CDR3 has 17 residues. J lost 3 bases, V lost 4 bases, and 9 bases had no gene match. Per the germline V gene, CDR1 is LGHNA and CDR2 is YSLEER. The CDR3 reads CASSPGRAGGDTGELFF. In DNA form, the CDR3 reads TGCGCCAGCAGCCCCGGGAGGGCGGGAGGGGACACCGGGGAGCTGTTTTTT.

The chain joins TRBV7-9 to TRBJ2-1; 10 bases are a match to TRBD2. The CDR3 spans 16 residues. V shed 1 base, J shed 6 bases, and the junction held 6 bases outside the gene matches. The germline V gene encodes CDR1 SEHNR and CDR2 FQNEAQ (reference sequence). The CDR3 loop reads CASSLVIQRGGNEQFF. CDR3 DNA: TGTGCCAGCAGCTTAGTGATCCAGCGGGGGGGCAATGAGCAGTTCTTC.

The gene calls are TRBV29-1 and TRBJ2-7, with D unresolved. The CDR3 sequence is 13 residues long. V shed 2 bases and J shed 0 bases, with 8 bases lying between them. Per germline, CDR1 SQVTM and CDR2 ANQGSEA. CDR3 loop: CSVETVDSYEQYF. The CDR3 bases are TGCAGCGTTGAAACGGTAGACTCCTACGAGCAGTACTTC.

The chain uses TRBV27 and TRBJ2-5; D not resolved. The J call is doubtful: the DNA matches TRBJ2-7 better. This CDR3 comprises 16 residues. Germline loops: CDR1 MNHEY, CDR2 SMNVEV (reference sequence). The CDR3 nucleotides are TGTGCCAGCAGTTTACAATTCATAGGTTCTTACTACGAGCAGTACTTC. It encodes CASSLQFIGSYYEQYF.

This clone was recorded only once. The chain combines TRBV25-1 with TRBJ1-5; D may be TRBD1 (5 bases). The CDR3 loop spans 15 amino acids. V lost 3 bases and J lost 3, with 12 bases in between. The V gene's germline CDR1 is MGHDK and CDR2 SYGVNS. The DNA for the CDR3 is TGTGCCAGCAGTGACGGGGGGGGGTCCAATCAGCCCCAGCATTTT. Its translation: CASSDGGGSNQPQHF.

This clone was detected only a few times. The chain employs TRBV19 and TRBJ1-1, with D possibly TRBD1 on 6 matching bases. V lost 4 bases, J lost 6 bases, and 15 bases lay in between. Germline V gene lookup returns CDR1 LNHDA and CDR2 SQIVND (reference sequence). The CDR3 contains 14 residues. The CDR3 loop reads CASSTDRRVAEAFF. CDR3 in DNA: TGTGCCAGTAGTACCGACAGGCGCGTCGCTGAAGCTTTCTTT.

The CDR3 loop is CASSSSGGTNTEAFF. CDR3 coding DNA: TGCGCCAGCAGCTCGTCGGGGGGAACAAACACTGAAGCTTTCTTT. The rearrangement links TRBV5-1 to TRBJ1-1, with D tentatively TRBD1 (5 bases). Germline V CDR1 and CDR2: SGHRS, YFSETQ. Between the trimmed V and J ends, which lost 3 bases and 2 bases, there was a span of 14 bases. The CDR3 is made up of 15 amino acids.

This chain joins TRBV11-3 and TRBJ2-7, with TRBD2 as a possible D gene (5 bases). Trimming removed 5 bases at V and 5 bases at J, with 10 bases between. The CDR3 consists of 12 residues. The germline gives CDR1 SGHNT, CDR2 YENEEA. DNA for the CDR3: TGTGCCAGCAGCCCGGCGAGGGACGAGCAGTACTTC. Its protein is CASSPARDEQYF. Combining the CDR3 with reference TRBV11-3 and TRBJ2-7 gives the whole variable domain EAGVVQSPRYKIIEKKQPVAFWCNPISGHNTLYWYLQNLGQGPELLIRYENEEAVDDSQLPKDRFSAERLKGVDSTLKIQPAELGDSAVYLCASSPARDEQYFGPGTRLTVT.

V is TRBV19 and J is TRBJ2-5, with D maybe TRBD2 (6 bases). The germline gives CDR1 LNHDA, CDR2 SQIVND (reference sequence). The CDR3 loop spans 17 amino acids. Trimming removed 7 bases from V and 5 bases from J, with 26 bases in between. The CDR3 spells CASKPRLRGYGRETQYF. As DNA, the CDR3 is TGTGCCAGTAAGCCTAGATTGCGGGGTTACGGTCGGGAGACCCAGTACTTC.

The chain links TRBV7-9 to TRBJ1-1; D may be TRBD1 (6 bases). The CDR3 has 13 residues. In germline, CDR1 is SEHNR, CDR2 FQNEAQ (reference sequence). V was trimmed by 7 bases and J by 6 bases, leaving 15 bases between them. The DNA for the CDR3 is TGTGCCAGCACACGGGGGGGCGGGGCTGAAGCTTTCTTT. Protein product: CASTRGGGAEAFF.

This rearrangement joins TRBV30 to TRBJ1-2; 10 nucleotides match TRBD1. The junction had 3 bases not matched to a gene; V was cut back by 2 bases and J by 6 bases. The CDR3 covers 13 residues. Looked up from germline, CDR1 is GTSNPN and CDR2 is SVGIG (reference sequence). The CDR3 sequence is CAWSSGTGDGYTF. CDR3 DNA: TGTGCCTGGAGTTCTGGGACAGGGGATGGCTACACCTTC.

This sequence joins TRBV5-6 and TRBJ1-4; D ambiguous. The V end lost 5 bases, the J end lost 6 bases, and 14 bases lay between the germline ends. The germline V gene encodes CDR1 SGHDT and CDR2 YYEEEE. The CDR3 runs 14 residues. The CDR3: CASSPTQAHEKLFF. In nucleotides, the CDR3 is TGTGCCAGCAGTCCGACCCAGGCCCATGAAAAACTGTTTTTT.

The V call is TRBV29-1, the J call TRBJ1-2, with D unresolved. This CDR3 region has 12 residues. Trimming removed 4 bases at V and 4 bases at J, with 10 bases between. Germline-derived CDR1 and CDR2 are SQVTM and ANQGSEA. CDR3 region: CSVGEISYGYTF. The CDR3 nucleotides read TGCAGCGTTGGTGAGATTTCCTATGGCTACACCTTC. The full variable domain, its missing parts supplied by reference TRBV29-1 and TRBJ1-2, is SAVISQKPSRDICQRGTSLTIQCQVDSQVTMMFWYRQQPGQSLTLIATANQGSEATYESGFVIDKFPISRPNLTFSTLTVSNMSPEDSSIYLCSVGEISYGYTFGSGTRLTVV.

The chain links TRBV15 to TRBJ2-7; D perhaps matches TRBD1 (5 bases). There are 12 residues in the CDR3. V lost 4 bases and J 5 bases, leaving 9 bases between the germline ends. CDR1 and CDR2 from the germline V gene are LNHNV and YYDKDF (reference sequence). The CDR3 loop reads CATSNLGDEQYF. CDR3 coding DNA: TGTGCCACCAGCAACCTAGGGGACGAGCAGTACTTC.

The V call is TRBV25-1, the J call TRBJ1-6; D remains unclear. CDR3 length: 14 residues. CDR1 and CDR2 (germline): MGHDK, SYGVNS. V lost 1 base and J 7 bases, leaving 8 bases between the germline ends. The CDR3 sequence: CASSEFRENSPLHF. The CDR3 DNA follows: TGTGCCAGCAGTGAATTCCGGGAAAATTCACCCCTCCACTTT.

The chain uses TRBV9 and TRBJ2-2; 9 bases fit TRBD1. The germline V gene encodes CDR1 SGDLS and CDR2 YYNGEE. This CDR3 contains 20 residues. The J segment lost 6 bases and the V segment lost 0 bases, leaving 18 bases of the junction unmatched. Here the CDR3 reads CASSVALDGETGGSAGELFF. In nucleotides, the CDR3 is TGTGCCAGCAGCGTAGCTCTCGACGGAGAGACAGGGGGATCCGCCGGGGAGCTGTTTTTT.

The chain links TRBV19 to TRBJ1-5, with D possibly TRBD1 on 6 matching bases. Germline values: CDR1 LNHDA, CDR2 SQIVND (reference sequence). The CDR3 is 14 amino acids. V was trimmed by 5 bases and J by 6 bases, leaving 14 bases between them. CDR3 sequence: CASSGGQGIQPQHF. CDR3 nucleotide sequence: TGTGCCAGTAGTGGCGGGCAGGGGATTCAGCCCCAGCATTTT.

V gene TRBV29-1 combines with J gene TRBJ2-1; D is undetermined. Trimming took 1 base from V and 7 from J, leaving 14 bases between them. This CDR3 comprises 14 residues. CDR1 SQVTM and CDR2 ANQGSEA come from the germline V gene. The CDR3 sequence: CSVEGTKILNEQFF. Here the CDR3 DNA reads TGCAGCGTTGAAGGCACTAAAATTTTAAATGAGCAGTTCTTC.

The chain has TRBV7-9 and TRBJ1-1; D uncertain. The CDR3 extends over 11 amino acids. V dropped 2 bases and J dropped 7 bases, with 5 bases sitting between them. Germline CDR1 reads SEHNR; CDR2 reads FQNEAQ (reference sequence). The CDR3 loop is CASSLSGEAFF. In DNA form, the CDR3 reads TGTGCCAGCAGCTTAAGCGGTGAAGCTTTCTTT.

The gene calls are TRBV7-2 and TRBJ2-7, with 7 bases lining up with TRBD1. Germline assignment: CDR1 SGHTA and CDR2 FQGNSA. The CDR3 covers 14 residues. V lost 5 bases, J lost 2 bases, and 6 bases stayed unmatched. This CDR3 reads CASSVRGQTYEQYF. The CDR3 DNA reads as TGTGCCAGCAGCGTAAGGGGACAGACCTACGAGCAGTACTTC.

The chain uses TRBV18 and TRBJ1-4; 7 bases map to TRBD1. Looked up from germline, CDR1 is KGHSH and CDR2 is LQKENI. CDR3 length: 16 amino acids. The junction had 5 bases not matched to a gene; V was cut back by 4 bases and J by 0 bases. Here the CDR3 DNA reads TGTGCCAGCTCACGGTCTACAGGGGCAACTAATGAAAAACTGTTTTTT. The encoded protein is CASSRSTGATNEKLFF.

This chain connects TRBV19 to TRBJ2-6; D may be TRBD2 (6 bases). The CDR3 runs 17 residues. Trimming pared 7 bases from V and 0 bases from J, leaving 16 bases between. The germline gives CDR1 LNHDA, CDR2 SQIVND (reference sequence). The CDR3, as DNA: TGTGCCAGTACCATGGCGGGATGGACCTCTGGGGCCAACGTCCTGACTTTC. Translated: CASTMAGWTSGANVLTF.